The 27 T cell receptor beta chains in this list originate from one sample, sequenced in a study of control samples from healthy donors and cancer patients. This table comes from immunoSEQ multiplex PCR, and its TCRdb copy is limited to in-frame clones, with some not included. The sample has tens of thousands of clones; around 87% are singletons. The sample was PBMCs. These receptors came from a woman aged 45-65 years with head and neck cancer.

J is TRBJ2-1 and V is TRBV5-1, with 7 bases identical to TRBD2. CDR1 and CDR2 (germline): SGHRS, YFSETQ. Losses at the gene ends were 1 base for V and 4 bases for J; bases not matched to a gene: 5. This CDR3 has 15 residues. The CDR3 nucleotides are TGCGCCAGCAGCTTGTGGGGGGGTGAATACAATGAGCAGTTCTTC. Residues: CASSLWGGEYNEQFF.

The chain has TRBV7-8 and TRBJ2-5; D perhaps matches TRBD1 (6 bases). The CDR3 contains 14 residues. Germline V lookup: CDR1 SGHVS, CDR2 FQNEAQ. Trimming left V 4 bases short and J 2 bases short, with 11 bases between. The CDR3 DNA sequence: TGTGCCAGCAGCTCATTCACAGGGCAAGAGACCCAGTACTTC. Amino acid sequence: CASSSFTGQETQYF.

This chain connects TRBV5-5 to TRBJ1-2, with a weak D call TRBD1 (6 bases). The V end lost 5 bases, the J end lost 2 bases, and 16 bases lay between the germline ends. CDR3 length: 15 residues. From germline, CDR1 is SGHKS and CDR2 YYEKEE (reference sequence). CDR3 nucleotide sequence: TGTGCCAGCAGACCTATCCCAGGGGTGAACTATGGCTACACCTTC. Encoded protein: CASRPIPGVNYGYTF.

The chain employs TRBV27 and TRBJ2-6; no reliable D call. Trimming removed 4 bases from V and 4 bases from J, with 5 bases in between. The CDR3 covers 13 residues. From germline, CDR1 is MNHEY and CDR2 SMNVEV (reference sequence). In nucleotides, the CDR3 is TGTGCCAGCAGTTCCAGGGGGGCCAACGTCCTGACTTTC. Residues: CASSSRGANVLTF.

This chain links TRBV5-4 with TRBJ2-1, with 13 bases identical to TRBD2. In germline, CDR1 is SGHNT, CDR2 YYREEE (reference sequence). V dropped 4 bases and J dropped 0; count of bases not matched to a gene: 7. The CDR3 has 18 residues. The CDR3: CASSLGLAGRSSYNEQFF. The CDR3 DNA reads TGTGCCAGCAGCCTGGGACTAGCGGGGAGGAGCTCCTACAATGAGCAGTTCTTC.

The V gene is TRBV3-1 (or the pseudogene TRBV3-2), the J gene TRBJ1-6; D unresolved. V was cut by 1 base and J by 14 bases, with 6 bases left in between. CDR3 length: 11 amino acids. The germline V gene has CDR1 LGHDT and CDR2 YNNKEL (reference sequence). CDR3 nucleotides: TGTGCCAGCAGCCAAGGGCTGTCCCTCCACTTT. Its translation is CASSQGLSLHF.

The DNA of the CDR3 is TGTGCCAGCAGCCTCATGGGGGGAATGGCTGAAGCTTTCTTT. It specifies CASSLMGGMAEAFF. The genes are TRBV7-8 and TRBJ1-1; D perhaps matches TRBD1 (5 bases). The CDR3 totals 14 residues. The germline V and J ends were trimmed by 5 bases and 6 bases, with 16 bases remaining between them. Germline-derived CDR1 and CDR2 are SGHVS and FQNEAQ.

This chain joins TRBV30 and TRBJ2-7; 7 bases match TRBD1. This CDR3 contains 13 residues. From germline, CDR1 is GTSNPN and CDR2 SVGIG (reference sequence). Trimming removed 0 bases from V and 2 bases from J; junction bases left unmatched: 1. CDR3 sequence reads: CAWSVQGPYEQYF. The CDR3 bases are TGTGCCTGGAGTGTACAGGGGCCCTACGAGCAGTACTTC.

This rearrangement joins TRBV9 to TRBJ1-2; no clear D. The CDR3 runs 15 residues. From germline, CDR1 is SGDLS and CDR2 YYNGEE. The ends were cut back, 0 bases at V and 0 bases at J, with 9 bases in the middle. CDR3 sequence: CASSVEDRTNYGYTF. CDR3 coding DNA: TGTGCCAGCAGCGTAGAAGACCGGACTAACTATGGCTACACCTTC.

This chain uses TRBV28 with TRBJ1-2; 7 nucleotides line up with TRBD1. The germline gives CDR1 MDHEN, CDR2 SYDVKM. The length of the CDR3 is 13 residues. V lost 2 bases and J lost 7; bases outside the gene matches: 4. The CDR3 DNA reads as TGTGCCAGCAGTTTAGACCAGGGGGGTGGCTACACCTTC. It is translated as CASSLDQGGGYTF.

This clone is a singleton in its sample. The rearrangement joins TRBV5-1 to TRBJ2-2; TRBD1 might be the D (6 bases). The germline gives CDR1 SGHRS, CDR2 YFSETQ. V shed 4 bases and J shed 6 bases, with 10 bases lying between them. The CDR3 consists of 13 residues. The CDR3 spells CASSQDSPGELFF. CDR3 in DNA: TGCGCCAGCAGCCAGGACAGTCCCGGGGAGCTGTTTTTT.

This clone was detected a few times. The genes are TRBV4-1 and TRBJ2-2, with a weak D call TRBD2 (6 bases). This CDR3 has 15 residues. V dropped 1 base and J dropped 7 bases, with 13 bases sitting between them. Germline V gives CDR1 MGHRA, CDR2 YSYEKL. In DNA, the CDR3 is TGCGCCAGCAGCCAAGGACTAGATTCCTTCGGGGAGCTGTTTTTT. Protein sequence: CASSQGLDSFGELFF.

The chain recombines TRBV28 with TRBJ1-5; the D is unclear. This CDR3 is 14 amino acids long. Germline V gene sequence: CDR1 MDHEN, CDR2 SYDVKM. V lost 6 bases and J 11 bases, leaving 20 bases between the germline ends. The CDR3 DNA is TGTGCCAGCAGCCAAGGCGGGGTGGTGAGTTCCCAGCATTTT. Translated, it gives CASSQGGVVSSQHF. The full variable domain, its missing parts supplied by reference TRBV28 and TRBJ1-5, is DVKVTQSSRYLVKRTGEKVFLECVQDMDHENMFWYRQDPGLGLRLIYFSYDVKMKEKGDIPEGYSVSREKKERFSLILESASTNQTSMYLCASSQGGVVSSQHFGDGTRLSIL.

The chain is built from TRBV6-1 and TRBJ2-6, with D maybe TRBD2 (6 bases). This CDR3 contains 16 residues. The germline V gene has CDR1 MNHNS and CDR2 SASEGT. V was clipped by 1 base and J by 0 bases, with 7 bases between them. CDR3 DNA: TGTGCCAGCAGTGAAGATAGCGGCTCTGGGGCCAACGTCCTGACTTTC. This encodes CASSEDSGSGANVLTF.

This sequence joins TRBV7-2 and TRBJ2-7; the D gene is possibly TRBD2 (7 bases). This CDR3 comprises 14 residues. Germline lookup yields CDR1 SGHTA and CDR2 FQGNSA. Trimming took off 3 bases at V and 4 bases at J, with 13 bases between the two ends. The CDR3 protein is CASSFWRGGYEQYF. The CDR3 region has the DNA TGTGCCAGCAGCTTTTGGAGGGGGGGTTACGAGCAGTACTTC.

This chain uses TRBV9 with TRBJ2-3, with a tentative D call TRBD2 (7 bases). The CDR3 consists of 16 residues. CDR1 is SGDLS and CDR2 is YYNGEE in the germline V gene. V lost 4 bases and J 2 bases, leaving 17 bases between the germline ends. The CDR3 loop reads CASSLGGAGNTDTQYF. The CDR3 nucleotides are TGTGCCAGCAGCCTGGGGGGGGCAGGTAACACAGATACGCAGTATTTT.

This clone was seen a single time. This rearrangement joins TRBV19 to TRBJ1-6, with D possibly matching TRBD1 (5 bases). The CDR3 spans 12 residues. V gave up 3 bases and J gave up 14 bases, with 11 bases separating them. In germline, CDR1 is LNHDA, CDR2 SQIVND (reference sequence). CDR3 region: CASSMARESLHF. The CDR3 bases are TGTGCCAGTAGTATGGCCAGGGAATCCCTCCACTTT.

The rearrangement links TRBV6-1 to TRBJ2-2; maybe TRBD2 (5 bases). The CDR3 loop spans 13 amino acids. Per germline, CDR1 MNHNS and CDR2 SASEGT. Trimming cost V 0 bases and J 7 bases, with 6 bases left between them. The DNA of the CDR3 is TGTGCCAGCAGTGAAGCTGGAGGCGGGGAGCTGTTTTTT. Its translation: CASSEAGGGELFF.

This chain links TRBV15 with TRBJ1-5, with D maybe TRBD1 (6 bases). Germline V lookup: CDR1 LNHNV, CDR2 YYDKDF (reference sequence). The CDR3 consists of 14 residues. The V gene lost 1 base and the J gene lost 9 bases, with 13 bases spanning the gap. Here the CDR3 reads CATSRAYRDGPQHF. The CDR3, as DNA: TGTGCCACCAGCAGAGCGTACAGGGACGGGCCCCAGCATTTT.

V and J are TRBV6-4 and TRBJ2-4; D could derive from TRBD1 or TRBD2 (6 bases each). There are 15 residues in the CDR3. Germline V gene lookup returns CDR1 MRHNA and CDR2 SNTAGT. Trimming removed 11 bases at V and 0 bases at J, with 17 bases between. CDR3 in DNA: TGTGCCGGACAAGGGGGGACGCAAGCCAAAAACATTCAGTACTTC. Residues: CAGQGGTQAKNIQYF.

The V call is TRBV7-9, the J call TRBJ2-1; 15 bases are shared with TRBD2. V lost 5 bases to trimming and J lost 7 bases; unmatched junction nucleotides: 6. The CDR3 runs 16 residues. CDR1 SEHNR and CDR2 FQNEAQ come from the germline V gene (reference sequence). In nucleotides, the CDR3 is TGTGCCAGCAGCCTACTCGGACTAGCGGGGGGGAATGAGCAGTTCTTC. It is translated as CASSLLGLAGGNEQFF.

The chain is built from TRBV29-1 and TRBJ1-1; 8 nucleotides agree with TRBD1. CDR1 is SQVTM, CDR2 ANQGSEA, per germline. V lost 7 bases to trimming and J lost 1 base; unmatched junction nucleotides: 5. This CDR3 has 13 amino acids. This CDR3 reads CSGWTGTNTEAFF. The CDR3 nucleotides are TGCAGCGGATGGACAGGGACGAACACTGAAGCTTTCTTT.

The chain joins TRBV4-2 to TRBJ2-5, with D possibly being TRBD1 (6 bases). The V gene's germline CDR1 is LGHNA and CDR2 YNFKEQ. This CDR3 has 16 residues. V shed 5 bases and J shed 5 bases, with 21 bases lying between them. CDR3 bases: TGTGCCAGCAGCGACGGTGGGGGCCCGGCCGGCGAGACCCAGTACTTC. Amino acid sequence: CASSDGGGPAGETQYF.

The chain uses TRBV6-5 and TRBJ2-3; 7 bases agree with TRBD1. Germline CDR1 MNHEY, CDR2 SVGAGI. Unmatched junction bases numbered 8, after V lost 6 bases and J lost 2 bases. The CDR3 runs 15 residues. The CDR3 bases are TGTGCCAGCAGCCCGGGACAGAGATTCACAGATACGCAGTATTTT. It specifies CASSPGQRFTDTQYF.

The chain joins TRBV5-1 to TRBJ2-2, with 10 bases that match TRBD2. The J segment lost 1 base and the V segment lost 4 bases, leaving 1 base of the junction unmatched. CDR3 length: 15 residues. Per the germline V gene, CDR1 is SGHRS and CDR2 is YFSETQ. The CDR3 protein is CASSTSGVNTGELFF. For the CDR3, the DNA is TGCGCCAGCAGCACTAGCGGGGTGAACACCGGGGAGCTGTTTTTT.

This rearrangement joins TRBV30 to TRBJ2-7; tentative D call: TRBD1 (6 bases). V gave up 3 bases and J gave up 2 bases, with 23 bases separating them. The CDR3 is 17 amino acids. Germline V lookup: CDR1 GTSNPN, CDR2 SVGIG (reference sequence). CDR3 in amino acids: CAWRKFTSGQITYEQYF. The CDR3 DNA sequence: TGTGCCTGGAGGAAGTTTACAAGTGGACAGATTACCTACGAGCAGTACTTC.

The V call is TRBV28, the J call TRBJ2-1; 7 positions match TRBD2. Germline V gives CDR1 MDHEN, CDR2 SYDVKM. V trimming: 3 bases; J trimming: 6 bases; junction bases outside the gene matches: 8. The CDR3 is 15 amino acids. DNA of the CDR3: TGTGCCAGCAGTTTGGAGCGGGGAAGGAGCAATGAGCAGTTCTTC. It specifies CASSLERGRSNEQFF.